The 11 T cell receptor beta chains presented below share a single source sample, sequenced in a study of T cells in localized non-small cell lung cancer. The method was immunoSEQ multiplex PCR; TCRdb's version includes in-frame clones alone and lacks a portion of them. Of about 40,000 clones listed, 81% are singletons. The source was peripheral blood mononuclear cells, collected before any cancer treatment. These receptors all come from a male donor at least 60 years old with stage II lung adenocarcinoma.

V is TRBV15 and J is TRBJ1-6; no definite D call. Germline CDR1 and CDR2: LNHNV and YYDKDF (reference sequence). This CDR3 region has 14 residues. Trimming removed 1 base at V and 9 bases at J, with 10 bases between. This CDR3 reads CATSRVGLSSPLHF. The CDR3 region has the DNA TGTGCCACCAGCAGAGTGGGCCTTAGTTCACCCCTCCACTTT.

The chain links TRBV11-2 to TRBJ1-1; D perhaps matches TRBD1 (5 bases). CDR1 and CDR2 (germline): SGHAT, FQNNGV. Deletions cut 1 base from V and 11 bases from J, with 8 bases between. CDR3 length equals 11 residues. CDR3 DNA sequence: TGTGCCAGCAGCTTAGGGGGCGTCGCTTTCTTT. Its protein is CASSLGGVAFF.

Only one count was recorded for this clone. The CDR3 protein is CASSSGGTGDTEAFF. CDR3 coding DNA: TGCGCCAGCAGCTCAGGAGGGACAGGGGACACTGAAGCTTTCTTT. V gene TRBV5-1 combines with J gene TRBJ1-1; 10 bases agree with TRBD1. CDR3 length: 15 residues. J lost 3 bases, V lost 3 bases, and 5 bases had no gene match. CDR1 SGHRS and CDR2 YFSETQ come from the germline V gene. The whole variable domain, filled in from reference TRBV5-1 and TRBJ1-1, reads KAGVTQTPRYLIKTRGQQVTLSCSPISGHRSVSWYQQTPGQGLQFLFEYFSETQRNKGNFPGRFSGRQFSNSRSEMNVSTLELGDSALYLCASSSGGTGDTEAFFGQGTRLTVV.

The chain couples TRBV10-3 to TRBJ1-2; D unclear. The CDR3 has 16 amino acids. The V and J ends lost 8 bases and 0 bases respectively, with 19 bases between them. Germline-derived CDR1 and CDR2 are ENHRY and SYGVKD. The CDR3 nucleotides are TGTGCCATCGACCCGCAAGGAGGGATAGCTAACTATGGCTACACCTTC. It encodes CAIDPQGGIANYGYTF.

J is TRBJ2-1 and V is TRBV14; 12 positions match TRBD2. V shed 5 bases, J shed 1 base, and the junction held 9 bases outside the gene matches. This CDR3 spans 18 amino acids. In germline, CDR1 is SGHDN, CDR2 FVKESK. The CDR3 DNA follows: TGTGCCAGCAGCTCCACTAGCGGGAGGCTCCTTTCCTACAATGAGCAGTTCTTC. This codes for CASSSTSGRLLSYNEQFF.

This chain joins TRBV6-6 and TRBJ2-7; 7 bases fit TRBD2. J was trimmed by 6 bases and V by 3 bases; bases with no gene match: 5. In germline, CDR1 is MNHNY, CDR2 SVGAGI (reference sequence). This CDR3 region has 13 residues. CDR3 region: CASSYVPGGEQYF. The CDR3 DNA reads TGTGCCAGCAGTTATGTCCCGGGGGGCGAGCAGTACTTC.

Details on this clone: Different DNA sequences within this sample yield the same CDR3. This rearrangement joins TRBV30 to TRBJ1-1, with 8 positions matching TRBD1. The CDR3 is 13 amino acids. Germline CDR1 GTSNPN, CDR2 SVGIG (reference sequence). V shed 3 bases, J shed 1 base, and the junction held 1 base outside the gene matches. In DNA, the CDR3 is TGTGCCTGGAGAGGACAGGGGAACACTGAAGCTTTCTTT. Translating gives CAWRGQGNTEAFF. The full variable domain, its missing parts supplied by reference TRBV30 and TRBJ1-1, is SQTIHQWPATLVQPVGSPLSLECTVEGTSNPNLYWYRQAAGRGLQLLFYSVGIGQISSEVPQNLSASRPQDRQFILSSKKLLLSDSGFYLCAWRGQGNTEAFFGQGTRLTVV.

This chain links TRBV6-1 with TRBJ2-7; 7 nucleotides agree with TRBD1. Germline assignment: CDR1 MNHNS and CDR2 SASEGT. CDR3 length equals 15 residues. V shed 5 bases and J 0 bases; nucleotides not matched to a gene: 7. CDR3 sequence: CASSPNRGFSYEQYF. The CDR3 DNA is TGTGCCAGCAGTCCAAACAGGGGTTTCTCCTACGAGCAGTACTTC.

The chain combines TRBV5-4 with TRBJ2-3, with 9 bases fitting TRBD1. Per the germline V gene, CDR1 is SGHNT and CDR2 is YYREEE (reference sequence). The ends lost 6 bases at V and 6 bases at J; junction bases unmatched: 5. This CDR3 has 13 amino acids. CDR3: CASTGQGRDTQYF. The CDR3 nucleotides are TGTGCCAGCACTGGACAGGGGAGGGATACGCAGTATTTT.

The J gene is TRBJ1-4, the V gene TRBV2; D is possibly TRBD1 (6 bases). The germline V gene has CDR1 SNHLY and CDR2 FYNNEI. The germline V and J ends were trimmed by 10 bases and 5 bases, with 14 bases remaining between them. The CDR3 runs 13 residues. The CDR3 DNA is TGTGCCACCACAGGGCGGGGAAATGAAAAACTGTTTTTT. Protein: CATTGRGNEKLFF.

The sample holds one count of this clone. V is TRBV29-1 and J is TRBJ1-6; the match to TRBD1 covers 7 bases. The V gene's germline CDR1 is SQVTM and CDR2 ANQGSEA. V was pared by 7 bases and J by 10 bases, with 10 bases of the junction left unmatched. CDR3 length: 13 residues. The CDR3 region has the DNA TGCAGCGCGGGGGACAGCAGCGAGTCACCCCTCCACTTT. It is translated as CSAGDSSESPLHF.